The clone carrying this T cell receptor beta chain came up a few times. The antigen is unknown. This entry belongs to a study of CD4 T cells in relation to SARS-CoV-2 and coronaviruses. Whole-study results and caveats: No crossreactivity against non-spike viral proteins was tested here. The assay detects memory recall responses, not culture-primed primary responses. Roughly 65% of donors had memory CD4+ clonotypes crossrecognizing SARS-CoV-2 and common cold coronavirus spike.

The V segment lost 4 bases and the J segment 0 bases; nucleotides outside the gene matches: 3. This CDR3 is 15 amino acids long. Germline loops: CDR1 SGHRS, CDR2 YFSETQ. Before the COVID-19 pandemic, during about 2010-2018, CD4+ T cells were taken from unexposed donors. Here immunoSEQ multiplex PCR was the method, and the copy in TCRdb shows in-frame clones only, minus some. The top ten clones hold roughly 1.5% of a sample with about 59,000 clones, about nine tenths of them seen once. The genes are TRBV5-1 and TRBJ2-2; 7 nucleotides match TRBD1. This receptor was obtained from a human donor in good health. Source material: memory CD4+ T cells from PBMCs. CDR3 DNA sequence: TGCGCCAGCAGCCGGGACAGCGCGAACACCGGGGAGCTGTTTTTT. This codes for CASSRDSANTGELFF.